This entry lists 20 T cell receptor beta chains sequenced from one sample in a study of OX40 agonist ivuxolimab in advanced cancers. Sequencing was performed with immunoSEQ multiplex PCR; in TCRdb, only in-frame clones are kept and a portion is missing. The sample has under 20,000 clones; around 67% are singletons. The sample was CD4+ or CD8+ T cells sorted from blood, taken in a trial of the OX40 agonist ivuxolimab. The source is an adult with an advanced solid tumor such as melanoma, head and neck, liver or kidney cancer.

The rearrangement uses TRBV9 and TRBJ2-1; no reliable D call. This CDR3 comprises 14 residues. Germline CDR1 SGDLS, CDR2 YYNGEE. Trimming pared 5 bases from V and 0 bases from J, leaving 9 bases between. The DNA of the CDR3 is TGTGCCAGCAGTGACGGTAGCTCCTACAATGAGCAGTTCTTC. As protein: CASSDGSSYNEQFF.

The chain combines TRBV10-1 with TRBJ2-2; 12 positions match TRBD2. The CDR3 sequence is 16 residues long. Germline-derived CDR1 and CDR2 are WNHNN and SYGVQD (reference sequence). Losses at the gene ends were 6 bases for V and 7 bases for J; bases not matched to a gene: 9. In DNA form, the CDR3 reads TGCGCCAGCAGCCTGACTAGCGGGAGTAGGATCGGGGAGCTGTTTTTT. Amino acid sequence: CASSLTSGSRIGELFF.

This chain links TRBV7-9 with TRBJ2-1, with no clear D. Germline CDR1 is SEHNR and CDR2 is FQNEAQ (reference sequence). The germline V and J ends were trimmed by 3 bases and 6 bases, with 6 bases remaining between them. This CDR3 contains 12 residues. The CDR3 bases are TGTGCCAGCAGCTTGGGGTCCAATGAGCAGTTCTTC. It codes for CASSLGSNEQFF.

This clone was observed a single time. The rearrangement links TRBV27 to TRBJ2-7, with TRBD1 as a possible D gene (6 bases). Trimming took off 0 bases at V and 3 bases at J, with 9 bases between the two ends. This CDR3 is built from 14 residues. Per the germline V gene, CDR1 is MNHEY and CDR2 is SMNVEV (reference sequence). The CDR3 DNA reads as TGTGCCAGCAGTTTATCGGAAGGGGGCTACGAGCAGTACTTC. Protein: CASSLSEGGYEQYF.

The genes are TRBV5-6 and TRBJ2-7; 14 nucleotides line up with TRBD2. The CDR3 loop spans 15 amino acids. Trimming cost V 3 bases and J 5 bases; bases outside gene matches: 4. Germline loops: CDR1 SGHDT, CDR2 YYEEEE. The CDR3 loop is CASSWGTSGSHEQYF. The CDR3 coding sequence is TGTGCCAGCAGCTGGGGGACTAGCGGGAGCCACGAGCAGTACTTC. The full variable domain, completed using reference TRBV5-6 and TRBJ2-7, is DAGVTQSPTHLIKTRGQQVTLRCSPKSGHDTVSWYQQALGQGPQFIFQYYEEEERQRGNFPDRFSGHQFPNYSSELNVNALLLGDSALYLCASSWGTSGSHEQYFGPGTRLTVT.

This chain uses TRBV6-5 with TRBJ1-1; D call uncertain. CDR1 and CDR2 from the germline V gene are MNHEY and SVGAGI. V was clipped by 1 base and J by 4 bases, with 10 bases between them. The CDR3 spans 14 residues. The CDR3 is CASSYYGEGTEAFF. The DNA for the CDR3 is TGTGCCAGCAGTTACTATGGGGAAGGCACTGAAGCTTTCTTT.

The chain joins TRBV6-4 to TRBJ2-3; no definite D call. Germline V gives CDR1 MRHNA, CDR2 SNTAGT. The CDR3 is made up of 13 amino acids. Trimming cost V 2 bases and J 2 bases, with 5 bases left between them. This CDR3 is CASSDRNTDTQYF. In DNA form, the CDR3 reads TGTGCCAGCAGTGACAGGAACACAGATACGCAGTATTTT.

The V call is TRBV29-1, the J call TRBJ1-4; 9 bases agree with TRBD1. In germline, CDR1 is SQVTM, CDR2 ANQGSEA. The CDR3 sequence is 12 residues long. J was trimmed by 10 bases and V by 7 bases; bases with no gene match: 7. CDR3 loop: CSAGTGLGKLFF. The CDR3 DNA is TGCAGCGCCGGGACAGGGCTTGGAAAACTGTTTTTT.

The chain uses TRBV7-9 and TRBJ1-2; maybe TRBD1 (6 bases). Per germline, CDR1 SEHNR and CDR2 FQNEAQ (reference sequence). This CDR3 is 15 amino acids long. The V end was cut by 5 bases, the J end by 0 bases, with 13 bases between. The CDR3 is CASSRGGRANYGYTF. In DNA form, the CDR3 reads TGTGCCAGCAGCCGAGGGGGAAGGGCTAACTATGGCTACACCTTC.

This clone was counted only a few times. The genes are TRBV27 and TRBJ2-7; D is possibly TRBD1 or TRBD2 (6 bases each). Trimming pared 6 bases from V and 0 bases from J, leaving 15 bases between. This CDR3 has 15 residues. Germline loops: CDR1 MNHEY, CDR2 SMNVEV (reference sequence). The CDR3 spells CASSPAGTYSYEQYF. The CDR3 nucleotides read TGTGCCAGCAGCCCGGCGGGGACATACTCCTACGAGCAGTACTTC.

The chain joins TRBV9 to TRBJ2-3, with 13 bases lining up with TRBD2. This CDR3 has 14 residues. The germline V gene encodes CDR1 SGDLS and CDR2 YYNGEE. With 3 bases clipped from V and 5 bases from J, the junction kept 0 bases outside the gene matches. The CDR3 sequence: CASSGTSGGDTQYF. CDR3 coding DNA: TGTGCCAGCAGCGGGACTAGCGGGGGAGATACGCAGTATTTT.

This clone was observed a handful of times. The V and J genes are TRBV6-6 and TRBJ1-2, with D uncertain. In germline, CDR1 is MNHNY, CDR2 SVGAGI (reference sequence). V gave up 8 bases and J gave up 0 bases, with 19 bases separating them. CDR3 length: 16 amino acids. CDR3 bases: TGTGCCAGCTCGTTGAATTGGGAATTAGCTAACTATGGCTACACCTTC. It specifies CASSLNWELANYGYTF.

The chain joins TRBV19 to TRBJ1-1; no clear D. The CDR3 is 15 residues long. V was trimmed by 5 bases and J by 0 bases, leaving 13 bases between them. CDR1 is LNHDA, CDR2 SQIVND, per germline (reference sequence). The CDR3 coding sequence is TGTGCCAGTAGTGCCACATGGTACCTGAACACTGAAGCTTTCTTT. Its protein is CASSATWYLNTEAFF.

The rearrangement links TRBV15 to TRBJ1-1, with D perhaps TRBD1 (5 bases). Germline CDR1 reads LNHNV; CDR2 reads YYDKDF (reference sequence). The germline V and J ends were trimmed by 2 bases and 1 base, with 5 bases remaining between them. The CDR3 totals 13 residues. The CDR3 is CATSRQGNTEAFF. The CDR3 DNA sequence: TGTGCCACCAGCAGACAGGGGAACACTGAAGCTTTCTTT.

This sequence joins TRBV13 and TRBJ1-2; no definite D call. The germline V gene encodes CDR1 PRHDT and CDR2 FYEKMQ (reference sequence). This CDR3 region has 15 residues. V was clipped by 0 bases and J by 4 bases, with 12 bases between them. CDR3 amino acids: CASSLGVLKPYGYTF. The CDR3 DNA reads TGTGCCAGCAGCTTAGGAGTGTTAAAACCCTATGGCTACACCTTC.

The V and J genes are TRBV29-1 and TRBJ2-3; unclear D gene. Between the trimmed V and J ends, which lost 1 base and 6 bases, there was a span of 5 bases. Germline V CDR1 and CDR2: SQVTM, ANQGSEA. CDR3 length: 11 residues. CDR3 in DNA: TGCAGCGTTGAAGGGACGGATACGCAGTATTTT. Encoded protein: CSVEGTDTQYF.

The rearrangement uses TRBV30 and TRBJ2-7, with a tentative D call TRBD1 (5 bases). Looked up from germline, CDR1 is GTSNPN and CDR2 is SVGIG (reference sequence). The germline V and J ends were trimmed by 4 bases and 0 bases, with 10 bases remaining between them. This CDR3 spans 13 amino acids. DNA for the CDR3: TGTGCCTGGAATCTAGACAGCTCCTACGAGCAGTACTTC. This sequence encodes CAWNLDSSYEQYF.

The chain employs TRBV7-9 and TRBJ1-2; D might be TRBD1 (5 bases). Trimming pared 0 bases from V and 7 bases from J, leaving 21 bases between. The CDR3 contains 17 residues. Looked up from germline, CDR1 is SEHNR and CDR2 is FQNEAQ (reference sequence). CDR3 in DNA: TGTGCCAGCAGCTTAGCTCGGGGGGGGATCCCCTATGGTGGCTACACCTTC. The encoded protein is CASSLARGGIPYGGYTF.

In this sample, this clone turned up a few times. The chain carries TRBV5-6 and TRBJ2-7, with 8 bases matching TRBD1. The CDR3 spans 15 residues. Germline CDR1 reads SGHDT; CDR2 reads YYEEEE. V shed 3 bases, J shed 2 bases, and the junction held 7 bases outside the gene matches. The CDR3 spells CASSSGQGGPYEQYF. The DNA of the CDR3 is TGTGCCAGCAGCTCTGGACAGGGAGGTCCCTACGAGCAGTACTTC.

The rearrangement joins TRBV4-3 to TRBJ1-2; TRBD1 matches at 9 bases. CDR3 length: 15 amino acids. Trimming took 1 base from V and 4 from J; bases not matched to a gene: 4. Germline V gives CDR1 LGHNA, CDR2 YSLEER. The CDR3 coding sequence is TGCGCCAGCAGCCAAGGGTGGGGACAGGGCTATGGCTACACCTTC. The encoded protein is CASSQGWGQGYGYTF.